A single sample gave rise to the 3 T cell receptor beta chains below, sequenced in a study of blood T cells in healthy people across ages. Next came a second PCR, run for 7 to 11 cycles, which used a sample-barcoded 5' primer along with a J-beta primer mix. One entry per CDR3 protein results from TCRdb running MiXCR on the 5' RACE reads. Of more than 700,000 distinct CDR3 sequences in the sample, about half were seen once. Material for sequencing was blood. Receptors were obtained from a man older than 75 in good health.

V usage is TRBV7-2 and J usage is TRBJ2-1; 10 bases are a match to TRBD2. J was trimmed by 2 bases and V by 1 base; bases with no gene match: 5. The germline gives CDR1 SGHTA, CDR2 FQGNSA. CDR3 length: 17 residues. CDR3 DNA sequence: TGTGCCAGCAGCTTAGAAGGGACTAGCGTGGCCTACAATGAGCAGTTCTTC. It is translated as CASSLEGTSVAYNEQFF.

This clonotype was observed a few times. CDR3: CSASNRGQAKNIQYF. The CDR3 nucleotides are TGCAGTGCTAGTAACAGGGGGCAAGCCAAAAACATTCAGTACTTC. The rearrangement links TRBV20-1 to TRBJ2-4, with TRBD1 matching over 9 bases. The CDR3 runs 15 residues. The germline CDR1 and CDR2 sequences are DFQATT and SNEGSKA (reference sequence). The junction had 3 bases not matched to a gene; V was cut back by 3 bases and J by 0 bases.

For the CDR3, the DNA is TGTGCCACCAAGCGGGAGTCAGATACGCAGTATTTT. It codes for CATKRESDTQYF. The rearrangement uses TRBV28 and TRBJ2-3, with 8 bases aligning to TRBD2. Germline CDR1 is MDHEN and CDR2 is SYDVKM. Unmatched junction bases numbered 4, after V lost 10 bases and J lost 4 bases. The CDR3 extends over 12 amino acids.